Listed here is a single T cell receptor (beta chain). Its matching antigen is unknown. These data come from a study of T cell repertoires in cytomegalovirus infection. TCRdb fed the reads into MiXCR, producing one record per CDR3 protein. The sample lists over 250,000 distinct CDR3 sequences; roughly 21% were seen once. Study outcomes and limitations: What dominated the ex vivo response were HLA-C-restricted CMV-specific TCR beta clonotypes.

The sequencing here drew on cultured PBMCs, taken from culture after CMV antigen stimulation. The TCR originated in a human donor in good health (CMV status not recorded). Some clones in this sample may be carry-over from other donors' samples.

The CDR3 here is CSARALPGAGELFF. CDR3 DNA sequence: TGCAGTGCTAGAGCACTACCTGGCGCCGGGGAGCTGTTTTTT. The rearrangement links TRBV20-1 to TRBJ2-2; unclear D gene. CDR3 size: 14 residues. Germline CDR1 reads DFQATT; CDR2 reads SNEGSKA (reference sequence). Trimming shortened V by 1 base and J by 6 bases, and 12 bases separated the two germline ends.